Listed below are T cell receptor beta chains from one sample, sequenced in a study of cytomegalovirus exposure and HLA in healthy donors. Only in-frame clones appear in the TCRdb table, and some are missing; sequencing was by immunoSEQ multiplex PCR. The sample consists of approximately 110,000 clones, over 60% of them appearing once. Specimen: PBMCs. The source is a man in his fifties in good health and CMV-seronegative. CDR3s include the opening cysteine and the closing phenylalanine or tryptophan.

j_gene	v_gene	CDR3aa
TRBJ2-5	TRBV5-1	CASSLAGIETQYF
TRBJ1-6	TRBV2	CASSPILSNSPLHF
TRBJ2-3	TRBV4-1	CASSQGEILRADTQYF
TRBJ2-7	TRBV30	CAWRGTQAYEQYF
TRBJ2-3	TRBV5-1	CASSLDRGTDTQYF
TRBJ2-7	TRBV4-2	CASSQGVGGPLSVQYF
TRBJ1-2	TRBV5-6	CASSLVGARVNYGYTF
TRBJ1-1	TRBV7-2	CASSMDWAGTEAFF
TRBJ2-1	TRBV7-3	CASSLNRGAYNEQFF
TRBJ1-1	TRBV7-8	CASGRQFEAFF
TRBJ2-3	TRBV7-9	CASSQGMGTDTQYF
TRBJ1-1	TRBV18	CASSSDRAGTQSTEAFF
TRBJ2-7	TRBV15	CATSRGGGSSYEQYF
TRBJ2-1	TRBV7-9	CASSPPQRGGFEQFF
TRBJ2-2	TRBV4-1	CASSQENRGWAGELFF
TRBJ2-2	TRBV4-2	CASSQELLRFRTVNTGELFF
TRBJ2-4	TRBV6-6	CASSQGVGRNIQYF
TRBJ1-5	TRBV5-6	CASSLARGYQPQHF
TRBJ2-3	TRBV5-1	CASSLWPGTSGGAEDTQYF
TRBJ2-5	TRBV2	CASRWAQETQYF
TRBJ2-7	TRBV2	CASSGPSGYEQYF
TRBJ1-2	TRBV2	CASSEVRSYGYTF
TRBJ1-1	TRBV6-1	CASIKQGAEAFF
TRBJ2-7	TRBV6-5	CASREGAARSYEQYF
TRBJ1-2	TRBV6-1	CATQLLGVEGYTF
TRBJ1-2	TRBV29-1	CSVLLTGFGYGYTF
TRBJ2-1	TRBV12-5	CASGLKRDGDYNEQFF
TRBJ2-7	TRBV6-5	CASSPTRQGFNEQYF
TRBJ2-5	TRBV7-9	CASSLGLGQETQYF
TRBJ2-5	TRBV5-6	CASNQLLAGGVTQYF
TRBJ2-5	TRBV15	CATSRVGGVGTQYF
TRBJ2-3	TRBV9	CASSRPGGDTQYF
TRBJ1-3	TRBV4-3	CASSRRPDREIYF
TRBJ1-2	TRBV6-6	CASSYGGQGPGYTF
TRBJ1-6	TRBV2	CASSEAAGYTPLHF
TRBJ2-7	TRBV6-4	CASDKPTSEQYF
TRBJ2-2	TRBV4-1	CASSQVRWQRVTGELFF